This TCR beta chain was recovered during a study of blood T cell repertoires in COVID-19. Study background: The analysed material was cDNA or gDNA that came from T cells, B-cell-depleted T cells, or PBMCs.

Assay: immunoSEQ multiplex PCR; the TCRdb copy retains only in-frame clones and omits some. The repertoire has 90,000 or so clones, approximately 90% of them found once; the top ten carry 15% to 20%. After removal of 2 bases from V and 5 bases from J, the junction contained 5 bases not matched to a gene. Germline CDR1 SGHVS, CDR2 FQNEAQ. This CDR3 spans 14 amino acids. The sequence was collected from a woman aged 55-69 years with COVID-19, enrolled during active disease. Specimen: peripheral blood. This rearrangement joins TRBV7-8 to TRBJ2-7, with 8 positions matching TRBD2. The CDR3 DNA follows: TGTGCCAGCAGCTTACTTAACGGGGGGGACGAGCAGTACTTC. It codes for CASSLLNGGDEQYF.